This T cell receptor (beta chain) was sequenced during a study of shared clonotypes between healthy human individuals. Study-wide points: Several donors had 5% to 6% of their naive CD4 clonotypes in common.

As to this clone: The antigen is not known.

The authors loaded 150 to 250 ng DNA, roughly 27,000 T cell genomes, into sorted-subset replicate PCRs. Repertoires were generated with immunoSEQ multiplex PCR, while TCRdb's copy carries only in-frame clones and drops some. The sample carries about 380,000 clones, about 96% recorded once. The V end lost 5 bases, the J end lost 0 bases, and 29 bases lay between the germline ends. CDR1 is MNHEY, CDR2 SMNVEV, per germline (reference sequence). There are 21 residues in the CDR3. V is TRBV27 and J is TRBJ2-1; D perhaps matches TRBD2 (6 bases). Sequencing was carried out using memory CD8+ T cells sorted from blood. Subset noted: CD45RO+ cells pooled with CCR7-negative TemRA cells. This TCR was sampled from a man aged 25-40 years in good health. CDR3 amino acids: CASSAPPSEGHLMGSYNEQFF. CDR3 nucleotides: TGTGCCAGCAGTGCCCCCCCCTCGGAGGGCCATCTCATGGGCTCCTACAATGAGCAGTTCTTC.